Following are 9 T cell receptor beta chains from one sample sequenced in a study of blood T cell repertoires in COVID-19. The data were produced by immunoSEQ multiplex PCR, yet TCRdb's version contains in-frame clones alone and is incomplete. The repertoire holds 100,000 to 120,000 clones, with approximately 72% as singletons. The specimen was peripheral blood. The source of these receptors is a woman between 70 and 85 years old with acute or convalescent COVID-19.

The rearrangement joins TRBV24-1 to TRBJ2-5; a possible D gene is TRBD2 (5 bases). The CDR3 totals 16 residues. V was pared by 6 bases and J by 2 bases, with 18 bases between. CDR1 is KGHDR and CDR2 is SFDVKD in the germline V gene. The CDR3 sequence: CATSKGGSGVQETQYF. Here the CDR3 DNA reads TGTGCCACCAGTAAAGGTGGGAGTGGAGTACAAGAGACCCAGTACTTC.

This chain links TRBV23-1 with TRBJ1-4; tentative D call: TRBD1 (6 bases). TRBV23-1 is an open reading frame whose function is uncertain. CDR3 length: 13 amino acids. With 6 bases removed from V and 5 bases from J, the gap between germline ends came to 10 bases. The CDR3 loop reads CASSTRGNEKLFF. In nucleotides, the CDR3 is TGCGCCAGCAGCACCAGGGGAAATGAAAAACTGTTTTTT.

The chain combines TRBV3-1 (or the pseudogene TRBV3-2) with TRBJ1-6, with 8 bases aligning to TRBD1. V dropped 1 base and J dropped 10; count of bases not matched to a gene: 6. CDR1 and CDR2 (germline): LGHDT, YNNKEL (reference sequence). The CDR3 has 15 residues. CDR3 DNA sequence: TGTGCCAGCAGCCAAGCAGGGGGCCTAGAATCACCCCTCCACTTT. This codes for CASSQAGGLESPLHF.

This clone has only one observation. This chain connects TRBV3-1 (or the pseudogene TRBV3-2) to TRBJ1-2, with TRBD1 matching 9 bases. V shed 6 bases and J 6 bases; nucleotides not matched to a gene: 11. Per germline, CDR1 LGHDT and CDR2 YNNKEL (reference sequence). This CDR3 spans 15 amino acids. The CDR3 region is CASSRTGVDQNGYTF. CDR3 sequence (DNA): TGTGCCAGCAGTCGGACAGGGGTGGACCAGAATGGCTACACCTTC.

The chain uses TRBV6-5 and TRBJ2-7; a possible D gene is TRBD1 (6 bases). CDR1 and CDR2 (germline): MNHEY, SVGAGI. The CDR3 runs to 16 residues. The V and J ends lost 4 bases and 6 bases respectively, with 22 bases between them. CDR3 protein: CASSSVHRVSSSEQYF. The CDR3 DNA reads TGTGCCAGCAGTTCCGTACACAGGGTCTCGTCTAGCGAGCAGTACTTC.

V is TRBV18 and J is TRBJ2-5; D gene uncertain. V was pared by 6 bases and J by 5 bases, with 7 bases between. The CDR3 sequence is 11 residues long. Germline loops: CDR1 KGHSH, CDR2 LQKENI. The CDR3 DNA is TGTGCCAGCTCCCCCGAGGAGACCCAGTACTTC. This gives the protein CASSPEETQYF.

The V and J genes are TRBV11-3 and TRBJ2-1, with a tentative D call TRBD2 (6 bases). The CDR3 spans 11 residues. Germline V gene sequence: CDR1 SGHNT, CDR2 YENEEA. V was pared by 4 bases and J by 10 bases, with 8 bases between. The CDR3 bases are TGTGCCAGCAGCTCGGGAGTAGAGCAGTTCTTC. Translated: CASSSGVEQFF.

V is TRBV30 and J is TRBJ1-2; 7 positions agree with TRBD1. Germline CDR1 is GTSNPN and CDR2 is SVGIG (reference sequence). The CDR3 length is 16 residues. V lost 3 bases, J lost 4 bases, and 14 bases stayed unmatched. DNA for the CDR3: TGTGCCTGGAGCGCCCAAGCCGGGACAGTAGTCTATGGCTACACCTTC. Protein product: CAWSAQAGTVVYGYTF.

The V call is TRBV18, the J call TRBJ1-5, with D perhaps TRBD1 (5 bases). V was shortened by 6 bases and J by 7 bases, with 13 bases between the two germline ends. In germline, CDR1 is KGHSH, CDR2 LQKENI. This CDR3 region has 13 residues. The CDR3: CASSQGLGQPQHF. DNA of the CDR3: TGTGCCAGCTCCCAGGGTTTGGGCCAGCCCCAGCATTTT. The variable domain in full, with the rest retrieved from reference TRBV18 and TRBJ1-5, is NAGVMQNPRHLVRRRGQEARLRCSPMKGHSHVYWYRQLPEEGLKFMVYLQKENIIDESGMPKERFSAEFPKEGPSILRIQQVVRGDSAAYFCASSQGLGQPQHFGDGTRLSIL.